This T cell receptor (beta chain) is drawn from a study of vaccination and CD4 T cells after COVID-19. Study in general: The post-COVID samples were taken a median roughly 98 days after diagnosis, anywhere from 35 to 161. Overall study findings and caveats: Early post-infection timepoints were missing, and relatively few convalescent patients were studied. Vaccine-specific clones numbering 304 of 307 showed spike mono-reactivity in convalescent patients.

Regarding this clonotype: Its cognate antigen is unknown.

Indicated treatment: roughly 10-day PBMC culture with coronavirus spike peptide pools or control peptides (ViraFEST assay). Germline V gene lookup returns CDR1 SNHLY and CDR2 FYNNEI. Trimming took off 4 bases at V and 1 base at J, with 13 bases between the two ends. There are 16 residues in the CDR3. Scientists ran DNA taken from cultured CD4+ T cells through the Oncomine TCR Beta short-read assay for sequencing. A single record per CDR3 protein comes from TCRdb applying MiXCR to the PCR reads. The sample has about 6,600 distinct CDR3 sequences; around 42% are singletons. The chain employs TRBV2 and TRBJ2-2, with D unclear. The sequence was obtained from a human donor who had recovered from COVID-19. Sequencing was performed on CD4+ T cells from blood, cultured in vitro. CDR3 bases: TGTGCCAGCAGTGCGGAATCTGTACAGAACACCGGGGAGCTGTTTTTT. This gives the protein CASSAESVQNTGELFF.